This T cell receptor beta chain was identified during a study of T-cell reconstitution after alpha-beta-depleted transplantation in children. Whole-study results and caveats: Among T cells one year after transplant, newly produced cells accounted for most counts and diversity. Several hundred rapidly expanded clones from non-depleted graft cells reportedly supplied alpha-beta T cells about two months post-transplant.

Preparation of the TCRbeta library was carried out with unique molecular identifiers. MiXCR, run by TCRdb on the PCR reads, gives a single entry per CDR3 protein. The sample records about 460,000 distinct CDR3 sequences, over 10% being singletons. This clonotype was seen a few times. Its specificity is unknown. V was cut by 5 bases and J by 7 bases, with 15 bases left in between. CDR3 length: 14 amino acids. Germline loops: CDR1 MNHNS, CDR2 SASEGT. Source: PBMCs, mostly from graft donor cells, taken 180 days after TCRalphabeta/CD19-depleted stem cell transplant. V usage is TRBV6-1 and J usage is TRBJ1-5; D is perhaps TRBD1 (5 bases). The sequence derives from a female patient aged 2-15 years who had a stem cell transplant for aplastic anemia, so the T cells may come from the graft donor. This CDR3 reads CASSPLTGEQPQHF. The CDR3 coding sequence is TGTGCCAGCAGTCCGCTAACGGGGGAGCAGCCCCAGCATTTT.